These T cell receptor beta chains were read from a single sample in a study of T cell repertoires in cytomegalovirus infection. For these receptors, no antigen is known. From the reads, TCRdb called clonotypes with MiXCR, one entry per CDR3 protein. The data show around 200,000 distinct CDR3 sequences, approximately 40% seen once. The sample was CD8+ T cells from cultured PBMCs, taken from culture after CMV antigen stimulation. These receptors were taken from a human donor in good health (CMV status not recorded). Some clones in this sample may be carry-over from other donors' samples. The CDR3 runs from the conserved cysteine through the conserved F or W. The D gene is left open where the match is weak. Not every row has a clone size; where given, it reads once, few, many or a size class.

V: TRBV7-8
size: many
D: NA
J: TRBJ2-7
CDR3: CASSNISEQYF
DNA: TGTGCCAGCAGTAACATATCCGAGCAGTACTTC

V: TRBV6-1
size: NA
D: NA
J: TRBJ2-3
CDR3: CAGDGGDTQYF
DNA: TGTGCCGGGGACGGCGGGGATACGCAGTATTTT

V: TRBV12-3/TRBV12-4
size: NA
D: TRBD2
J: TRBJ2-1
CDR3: CASGVAGAYNEQFF
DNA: TGTGCCAGCGGAGTAGCGGGCGCCTACAATGAGCAGTTCTTC

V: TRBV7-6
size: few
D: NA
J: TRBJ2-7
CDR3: CASSFDREQYF
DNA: TGTGCCAGCAGCTTCGACAGGGAGCAGTACTTC

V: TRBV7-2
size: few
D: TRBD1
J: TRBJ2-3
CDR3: CASSLEGGADTQYF
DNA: TGTGCCAGCAGCTTAGAAGGGGGCGCAGATACGCAGTATTTT

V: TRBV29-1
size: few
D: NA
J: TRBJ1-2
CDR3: CSVADPDRRGGYGYTF
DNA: TGCAGCGTCGCGGACCCCGACAGGCGAGGAGGCTATGGCTACACCTTC

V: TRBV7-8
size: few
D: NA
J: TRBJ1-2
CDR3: CASSGPPDYGYTF
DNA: TGTGCCAGCAGCGGGCCCCCAGACTATGGCTACACCTTC

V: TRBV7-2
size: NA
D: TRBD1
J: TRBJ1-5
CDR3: CASSQGAGLLSNQPQHF
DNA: TGTGCCAGCAGCCAGGGGGCCGGACTGCTTAGCAATCAGCCCCAGCATTTT

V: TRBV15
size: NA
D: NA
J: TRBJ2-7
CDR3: CATSREIASYEQYF
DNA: TGTGCCACCAGCAGAGAAATAGCAAGCTACGAGCAGTACTTC

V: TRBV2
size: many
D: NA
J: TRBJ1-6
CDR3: CASTLTGGHNSPLHF
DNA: TGTGCCAGCACCCTAACGGGGGGCCATAATTCACCCCTCCACTTT

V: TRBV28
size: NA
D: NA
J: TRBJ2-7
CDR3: CASSLWPTGTPYEQYF
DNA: TGTGCCAGCAGTTTATGGCCTACAGGGACCCCCTACGAGCAGTACTTC

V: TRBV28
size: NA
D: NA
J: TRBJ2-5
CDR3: CASSSPLVLETQYF
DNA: TGTGCCAGCAGCTCCCCTCTAGTACTGGAGACCCAGTACTTC

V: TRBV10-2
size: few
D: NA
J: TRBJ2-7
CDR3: CASTGTSSYEQYF
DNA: TGCGCCAGCACCGGGACTTCATCCTACGAGCAGTACTTC

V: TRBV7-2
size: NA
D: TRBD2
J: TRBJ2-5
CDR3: CASSLGLSGRVAETQYF
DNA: TGTGCCAGCAGCTTAGGTTTGTCAGGGAGGGTCGCAGAGACCCAGTACTTC

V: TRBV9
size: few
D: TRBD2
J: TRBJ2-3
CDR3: CASSLRNLGTSGTDTQYF
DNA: TGTGCCAGCAGCCTACGAAATCTCGGGACTAGCGGGACAGATACGCAGTATTTT

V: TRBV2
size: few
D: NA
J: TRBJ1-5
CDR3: CASSPRALSYAEPQHF
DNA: TGTGCCAGCAGTCCTCGAGCCCTATCCTACGCGGAGCCCCAGCATTTT

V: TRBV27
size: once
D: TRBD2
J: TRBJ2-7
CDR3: CASSRLAGLYEQYF
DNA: TGTGCCAGCAGTCGACTAGCGGGGCTCTACGAGCAGTACTTC

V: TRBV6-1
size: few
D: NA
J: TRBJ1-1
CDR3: CASSEDKTPEAFF
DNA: TGTGCCAGCAGTGAAGACAAAACCCCTGAAGCTTTCTTT

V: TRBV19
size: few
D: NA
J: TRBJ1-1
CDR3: CASSMEGPGAFF
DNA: TGTGCCAGTAGTATGGAGGGACCGGGGGCTTTCTTT

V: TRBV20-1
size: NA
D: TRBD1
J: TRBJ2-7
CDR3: CSARSEGTASYEQYF
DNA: TGCAGTGCTAGATCAGAGGGGACAGCTTCCTACGAGCAGTACTTC

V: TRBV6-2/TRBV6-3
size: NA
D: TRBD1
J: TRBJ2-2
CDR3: CASRYTGTAHTGELFF
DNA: TGTGCCAGCAGATATACCGGGACAGCTCACACCGGGGAGCTGTTTTTT

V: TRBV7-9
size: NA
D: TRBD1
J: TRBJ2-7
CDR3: CASSARDSYEQYF
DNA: TGTGCCAGCAGCGCCCGGGACAGCTACGAGCAGTACTTC

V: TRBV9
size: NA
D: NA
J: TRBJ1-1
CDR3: CASSGTIMNTEAFF
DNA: TGTGCCAGCAGCGGGACGATCATGAACACTGAAGCTTTCTTT

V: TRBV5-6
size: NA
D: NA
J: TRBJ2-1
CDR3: CASSLTTANNEQFF
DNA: TGTGCCAGCAGCTTGACCACAGCAAACAATGAGCAGTTCTTC

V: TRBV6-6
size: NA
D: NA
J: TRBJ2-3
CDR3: CASSLPDRFNTDTQYF
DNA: TGTGCCAGCAGTCTCCCAGACAGGTTCAACACAGATACGCAGTATTTT

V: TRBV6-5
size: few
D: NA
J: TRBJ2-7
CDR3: CASTQSASLSYEQYF
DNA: TGTGCCAGCACCCAGTCGGCTAGTTTATCCTACGAGCAGTACTTC

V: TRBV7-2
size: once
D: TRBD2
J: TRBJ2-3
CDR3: CARSLGTSGRAVDTQYF
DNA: TGTGCCAGAAGCCTAGGGACTAGCGGGAGGGCCGTAGATACGCAGTATTTT

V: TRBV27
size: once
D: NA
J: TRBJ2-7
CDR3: CASSLMGVGYEQYF
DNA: TGTGCCAGCAGTTTAATGGGGGTAGGTTACGAGCAGTACTTC

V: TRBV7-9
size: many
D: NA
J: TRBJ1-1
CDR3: CASSLASHTEAFF
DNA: TGTGCCAGCAGCTTAGCGTCTCACACTGAAGCTTTCTTT

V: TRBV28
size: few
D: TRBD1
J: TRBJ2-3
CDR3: CASTRAGGFGSDTQYF
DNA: TGTGCCAGTACCCGGGCAGGGGGCTTTGGGTCAGATACGCAGTATTTT

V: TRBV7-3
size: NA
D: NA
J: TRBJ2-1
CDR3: CASRWAGDNEQFF
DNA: TGTGCCAGCAGGTGGGCAGGAGACAATGAGCAGTTCTTC

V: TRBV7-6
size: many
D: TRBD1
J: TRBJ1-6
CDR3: CASSSRQGADSPLHF
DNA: TGTGCCAGCAGCAGCCGACAGGGCGCTGATTCACCCCTCCACTTT

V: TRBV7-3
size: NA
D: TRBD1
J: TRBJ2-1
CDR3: CASSSNGQGQEQFF
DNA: TGTGCCAGCAGCTCGAACGGACAGGGCCAAGAGCAGTTCTTC

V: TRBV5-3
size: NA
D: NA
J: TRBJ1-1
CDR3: CASSLRGPDPPIPEAFF
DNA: TGTGCCAGCAGCTTGAGGGGCCCGGACCCCCCAATCCCCGAAGCTTTCTTT

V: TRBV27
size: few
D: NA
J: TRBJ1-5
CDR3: CASSSQGHRFNQPQHF
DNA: TGTGCCAGCAGTTCGCAGGGGCACCGTTTCAATCAGCCCCAGCATTTT

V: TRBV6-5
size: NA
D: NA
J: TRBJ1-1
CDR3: CASSYGVGVRDTEAFF
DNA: TGTGCCAGCAGTTACGGGGTCGGGGTTCGGGACACTGAAGCTTTCTTT

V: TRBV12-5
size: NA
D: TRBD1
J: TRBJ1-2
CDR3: CASGSGQNYGYTF
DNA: TGTGCTAGTGGTTCGGGACAGAACTATGGCTACACCTTC

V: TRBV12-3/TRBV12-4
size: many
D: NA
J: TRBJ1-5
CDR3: CASSPSSNQPQHF
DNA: TGTGCCAGCAGTCCTAGTAGCAATCAGCCCCAGCATTTT

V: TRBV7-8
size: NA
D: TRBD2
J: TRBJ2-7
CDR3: CASSVGLTYEQYF
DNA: TGTGCCAGCAGCGTGGGACTAACCTACGAGCAGTACTTC

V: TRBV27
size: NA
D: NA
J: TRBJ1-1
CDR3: CASLRNRVNSTEAFF
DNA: TGTGCCAGCCTCCGGAATAGGGTAAACAGCACTGAAGCTTTCTTT

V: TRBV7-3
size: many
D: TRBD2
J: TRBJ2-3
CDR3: CASSLTGGETTDTQYF
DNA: TGTGCCAGCAGCTTAACGGGGGGGGAGACCACAGATACGCAGTATTTT

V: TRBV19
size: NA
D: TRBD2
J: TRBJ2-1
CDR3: CASSIRREVRNEQFF
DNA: TGTGCCAGTAGTATACGGCGGGAGGTTCGCAATGAGCAGTTCTTC

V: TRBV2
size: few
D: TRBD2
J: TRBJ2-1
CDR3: CASRSREAGGPSYNEQFF
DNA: TGTGCCAGCCGGTCGCGTGAGGCGGGGGGGCCCTCCTACAATGAGCAGTTCTTC

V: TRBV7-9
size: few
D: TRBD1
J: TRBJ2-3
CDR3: CASIPTGDSGRTDTQYF
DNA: TGTGCCAGCATCCCTACCGGGGACAGCGGCCGCACAGATACGCAGTATTTT

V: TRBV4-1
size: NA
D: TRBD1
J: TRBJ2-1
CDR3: CASSHFVPGQGEDNEQFF
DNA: TGCGCCAGCAGCCATTTCGTACCGGGACAGGGAGAGGACAATGAGCAGTTCTTC

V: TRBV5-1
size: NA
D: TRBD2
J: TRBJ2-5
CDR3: CASSLTSGALETQYF
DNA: TGCGCCAGCAGCCTGACTAGCGGGGCTTTGGAGACCCAGTACTTC